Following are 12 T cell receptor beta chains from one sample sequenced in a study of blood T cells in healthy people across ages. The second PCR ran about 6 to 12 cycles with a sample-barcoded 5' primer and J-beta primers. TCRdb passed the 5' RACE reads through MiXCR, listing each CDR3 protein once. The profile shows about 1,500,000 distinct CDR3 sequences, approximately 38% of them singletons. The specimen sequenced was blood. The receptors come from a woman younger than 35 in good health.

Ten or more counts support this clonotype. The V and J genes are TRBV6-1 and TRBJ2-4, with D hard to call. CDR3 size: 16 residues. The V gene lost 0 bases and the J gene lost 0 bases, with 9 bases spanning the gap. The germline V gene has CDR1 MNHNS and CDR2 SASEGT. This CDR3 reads CASSEAARLAKNIQYF. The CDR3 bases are TGTGCCAGCAGTGAAGCGGCACGGCTAGCCAAAAACATTCAGTACTTC.

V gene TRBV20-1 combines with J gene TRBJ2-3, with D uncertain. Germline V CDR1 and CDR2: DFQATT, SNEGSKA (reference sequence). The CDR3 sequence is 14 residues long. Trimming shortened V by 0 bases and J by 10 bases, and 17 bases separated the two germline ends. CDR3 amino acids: CSAREGSPHGPQYF. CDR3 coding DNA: TGCAGTGCTAGAGAAGGTAGCCCCCATGGCCCGCAGTATTTT.

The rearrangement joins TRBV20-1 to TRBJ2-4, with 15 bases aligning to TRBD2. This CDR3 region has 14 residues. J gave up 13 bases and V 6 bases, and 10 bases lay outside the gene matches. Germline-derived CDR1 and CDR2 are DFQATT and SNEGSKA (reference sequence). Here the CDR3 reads CSANPGLAGGEQYF. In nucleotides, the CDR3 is TGCAGTGCAAACCCTGGACTAGCGGGGGGGGAGCAGTACTTC.

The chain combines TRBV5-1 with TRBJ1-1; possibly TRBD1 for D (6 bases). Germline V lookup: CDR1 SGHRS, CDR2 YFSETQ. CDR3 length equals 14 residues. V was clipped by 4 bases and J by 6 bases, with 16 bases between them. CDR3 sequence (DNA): TGCGCCAGCAGCCCCGGCGAGGGGGTGTCTGAAGCTTTCTTT. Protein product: CASSPGEGVSEAFF.

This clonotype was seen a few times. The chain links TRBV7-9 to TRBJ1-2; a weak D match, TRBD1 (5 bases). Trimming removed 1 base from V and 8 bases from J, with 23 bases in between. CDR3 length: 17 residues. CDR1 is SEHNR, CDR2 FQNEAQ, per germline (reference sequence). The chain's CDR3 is CASSLGGTRLSPGGYTF. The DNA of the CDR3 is TGTGCCAGCAGCTTAGGGGGGACCCGCCTTTCACCTGGGGGCTACACCTTC.

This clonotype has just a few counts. CDR3: CASSLAPLTPDTQYF. The CDR3 bases are TGCGCCAGCAGCTTGGCTCCCTTGACCCCAGATACGCAGTATTTT. This chain joins TRBV5-1 and TRBJ2-3; no clear D gene. Germline V lookup: CDR1 SGHRS, CDR2 YFSETQ. Trimming took 0 bases from V and 4 from J, leaving 12 bases between them. CDR3 size: 15 residues.

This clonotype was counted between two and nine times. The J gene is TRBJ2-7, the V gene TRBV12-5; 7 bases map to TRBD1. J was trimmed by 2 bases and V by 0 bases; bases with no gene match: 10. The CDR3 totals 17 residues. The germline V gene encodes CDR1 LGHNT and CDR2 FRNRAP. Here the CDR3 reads CASGLVLTGQGPYEQYF. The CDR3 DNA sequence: TGTGCTAGTGGTTTGGTACTGACAGGGCAGGGTCCCTACGAGCAGTACTTC.

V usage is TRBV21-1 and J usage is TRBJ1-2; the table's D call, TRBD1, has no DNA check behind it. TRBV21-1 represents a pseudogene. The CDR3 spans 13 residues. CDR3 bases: TGTGCCAGCAGCAACAGGGCGAGCTATGGCTACACCTTC. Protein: CASSNRASYGYTF.

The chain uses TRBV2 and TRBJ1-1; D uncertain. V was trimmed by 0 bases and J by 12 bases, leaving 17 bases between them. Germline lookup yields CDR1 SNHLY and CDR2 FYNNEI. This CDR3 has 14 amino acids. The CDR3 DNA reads TGTGCCAGCAGTGAAGCAGCGGGAATCACCGTGACTTTCTTT. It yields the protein CASSEAAGITVTFF.

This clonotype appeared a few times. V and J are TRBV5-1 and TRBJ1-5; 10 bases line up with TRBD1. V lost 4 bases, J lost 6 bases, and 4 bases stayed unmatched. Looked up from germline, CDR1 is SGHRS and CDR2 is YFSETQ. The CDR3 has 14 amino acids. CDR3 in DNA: TGCGCCAGCAGCGACAGGGGGCCAGGTCAGCCCCAGCATTTT. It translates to CASSDRGPGQPQHF.

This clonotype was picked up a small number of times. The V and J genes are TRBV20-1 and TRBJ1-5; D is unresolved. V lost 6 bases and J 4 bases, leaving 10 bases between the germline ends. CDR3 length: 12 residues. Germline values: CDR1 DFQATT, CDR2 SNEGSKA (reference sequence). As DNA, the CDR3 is TGCAGTGCCTCACCGGGGAATCAGCCCCAGCATTTT. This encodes CSASPGNQPQHF.

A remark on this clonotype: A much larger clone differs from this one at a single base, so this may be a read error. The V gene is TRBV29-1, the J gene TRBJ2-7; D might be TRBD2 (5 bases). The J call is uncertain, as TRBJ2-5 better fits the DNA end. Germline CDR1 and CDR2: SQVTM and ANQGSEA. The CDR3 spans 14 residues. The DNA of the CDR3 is TGCAGCGTTGTATGGCTCGGGGAGTTGGAGACCCAGTACTTC. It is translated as CSVVWLGELETQYF.